These 26 T cell receptor beta chains were all obtained from the same sample, sequenced in a study of Graves' ophthalmopathy and Graves' hyperthyroidism. TCR beta CDR3 amplification used RNA transcripts. HTBI primers primed a first-round RT-PCR, and a second-round multiplex PCR followed. TCRdb fed the multiplex PCR reads into MiXCR, producing one record per CDR3 protein. The table has under 350,000 distinct CDR3 sequences, roughly a sixth seen once. The sample comprised peripheral blood. The receptors come from an adult man with Graves' ophthalmopathy.

This clonotype was picked up many times. This chain links TRBV28 with TRBJ2-7, with a tentative D call TRBD2 (6 bases). The CDR3 extends over 17 amino acids. CDR1 and CDR2 (germline): MDHEN, SYDVKM. With 3 bases removed from V and 3 bases from J, the gap between germline ends came to 21 bases. The CDR3 loop is CASSLRLASGSNYEQYF. DNA for the CDR3: TGTGCCAGCAGTTTGCGCCTTGCGAGCGGGTCTAACTACGAGCAGTACTTC.

This clonotype appeared many times. The chain carries TRBV19 and TRBJ1-3; D call uncertain. Germline values: CDR1 LNHDA, CDR2 SQIVND (reference sequence). The CDR3 consists of 14 residues. Trimming left V 7 bases short and J 7 bases short, with 17 bases between. DNA for the CDR3: TGTGCCAGTACCATCCCCGGACGGCGGAACACCATATATTTT. The encoded protein is CASTIPGRRNTIYF.

This clonotype was observed at least ten times. CDR3 sequence: CASMAGPPDEAFF. Written as DNA, the CDR3 is TGTGCCAGCATGGCCGGACCCCCGGACGAAGCTTTCTTT. V usage is TRBV2 and J usage is TRBJ1-1; D unclear. The CDR3 covers 13 residues. The ends were cut back, 7 bases at V and 8 bases at J, with 17 bases in the middle. Germline V lookup: CDR1 SNHLY, CDR2 FYNNEI. Full variable domain (outside the CDR3, taken from reference TRBV2 and TRBJ1-1): EPEVTQTPSHQVTQMGQEVILRCVPISNHLYFYWYRQILGQKVEFLVSFYNNEISEKSEIFDDQFSVERPDGSNFTLKIRSTKLEDSAMYFCASMAGPPDEAFFGQGTRLTVV.

This clonotype was detected many times. J is TRBJ1-2 and V is TRBV11-2; 7 nucleotides match TRBD1. Per germline, CDR1 SGHAT and CDR2 FQNNGV. Trimming removed 5 bases from V and 5 bases from J; junction bases left unmatched: 8. This CDR3 is 14 amino acids long. The CDR3 here is CASSLTTGWYGYTF. CDR3 coding DNA: TGTGCCAGCAGCCTGACGACAGGGTGGTATGGCTACACCTTC.

This clonotype was recorded a few times. This chain uses TRBV5-8 with TRBJ2-7, with D possibly being TRBD1 (5 bases). CDR3 size: 14 residues. Per the germline V gene, CDR1 is SGHTS and CDR2 is YDEGEE. Trimming left V 4 bases short and J 2 bases short, with 13 bases between. CDR3 loop: CASSRLTETYEQYF. The CDR3 region has the DNA TGTGCCAGCAGCCGATTGACAGAAACCTACGAGCAGTACTTC. Full variable domain (missing parts from reference TRBV5-8 and TRBJ2-7): EAGVTQSPTHLIKTRGQQATLRCSPISGHTSVYWYQQALGLGLQFLLWYDEGEERNRGNFPPRFSGRQFPNYSSELNVNALELEDSALYLCASSRLTETYEQYFGPGTRLTVT.

This clonotype was seen repeatedly, ten times or more. The chain carries TRBV4-2 and TRBJ2-7; D unresolved. V lost 1 base and J lost 0, with 13 bases in between. Per the germline V gene, CDR1 is LGHNA and CDR2 is YNFKEQ. The CDR3 sequence is 16 residues long. The CDR3 sequence is CASSQGASGYSYEQYF. The DNA for the CDR3 is TGTGCCAGCAGCCAAGGGGCGTCCGGCTACTCCTACGAGCAGTACTTC.

The rearrangement joins TRBV6-1 to TRBJ2-7; a weak D match, TRBD1 (5 bases). This CDR3 contains 11 residues. Germline CDR1 MNHNS, CDR2 SASEGT. With 6 bases removed from V and 7 bases from J, the gap between germline ends came to 10 bases. CDR3 DNA sequence: TGTGCCAGCAGGGTTTCAGGGGAGCAGTACTTC. Protein: CASRVSGEQYF.

The rearrangement uses TRBV7-3 and TRBJ2-2; D remains ambiguous. CDR3 length equals 13 residues. CDR1 is SGHTA and CDR2 is FQGTGA in the germline V gene. Trimming took 0 bases from V and 6 from J, leaving 5 bases between them. CDR3 residues: CASSLTYSGELFF. The CDR3 bases are TGTGCCAGCAGCTTAACCTATTCCGGGGAGCTGTTTTTT.

V usage is TRBV11-2 and J usage is TRBJ2-5; 13 nucleotides align to TRBD2. This CDR3 has 18 residues. CDR1 and CDR2 (germline): SGHAT, FQNNGV. J lost 0 bases, V lost 4 bases, and 8 bases had no gene match. The CDR3 spells CASSSILAGGSYQETQYF. In DNA form, the CDR3 reads TGTGCCAGCAGCTCGATACTAGCGGGGGGGTCGTACCAAGAGACCCAGTACTTC. Full variable domain (missing parts from reference TRBV11-2 and TRBJ2-5): EAGVAQSPRYKIIEKRQSVAFWCNPISGHATLYWYQQILGQGPKLLIQFQNNGVVDDSQLPKDRFSAERLKGVDSTLKIQPAKLEDSAVYLCASSSILAGGSYQETQYFGPGTRLLVL.

This chain links TRBV3-1 with TRBJ2-5, with TRBD2 identical over 7 bases. The CDR3 extends over 16 amino acids. CDR1 is LGHDT and CDR2 is YNNKEL in the germline V gene (reference sequence). The ends lost 4 bases at V and 5 bases at J; junction bases unmatched: 13. The CDR3 bases are TGTGCCAGCAGCCGTAGCATTGGACTAGAGGGGGAGACCCAGTACTTC. It encodes CASSRSIGLEGETQYF.

This clonotype was observed at least ten times. This sequence joins TRBV11-3 and TRBJ2-2; 10 bases fit TRBD2. Germline loops: CDR1 SGHNT, CDR2 YENEEA. With V trimmed by 3 bases and J by 3 bases, 13 bases remained unmatched. The CDR3 is made up of 19 amino acids. CDR3 sequence: CASSFGELAGFPDTGELFF. The CDR3 bases are TGTGCCAGCAGCTTTGGGGAACTAGCGGGATTTCCTGACACCGGGGAGCTGTTTTTT.

In this sample, this clonotype turned up many times. This sequence joins TRBV30 and TRBJ2-7, with TRBD1 as a possible D gene (6 bases). V lost 5 bases to trimming and J lost 4 bases, with 9 bases between them. The germline gives CDR1 GTSNPN, CDR2 SVGIG (reference sequence). This CDR3 has 11 amino acids. CDR3 protein: CAWQQGYEQYF. The CDR3 nucleotides are TGTGCCTGGCAACAGGGTTACGAGCAGTACTTC.

In this sample, this clonotype turned up many times. The rearrangement links TRBV6-5 to TRBJ2-5; 11 positions match TRBD1. V lost 7 bases, J lost 5 bases, and 9 bases stayed unmatched. Germline CDR1 is MNHEY and CDR2 is SVGAGI. The CDR3 runs to 15 residues. This CDR3 is CASTHGQGARETQYF. The CDR3 region has the DNA TGTGCCAGCACCCATGGACAGGGGGCTCGGGAGACCCAGTACTTC.

Many counts were recorded for this clonotype. V usage is TRBV20-1 and J usage is TRBJ2-3, with TRBD2 matching 10 bases. CDR1 is DFQATT, CDR2 SNEGSKA, per germline (reference sequence). The CDR3 sequence is 18 residues long. The CDR3 sequence: CIADGLAGVPSSTDTQYF. CDR3 DNA sequence: TGCATTGCCGACGGCCTAGCGGGAGTTCCATCTAGCACAGATACGCAGTATTTT.

This clonotype was recorded many times. The chain links TRBV29-1 to TRBJ1-1, with D possibly matching TRBD1 (5 bases). This CDR3 is built from 14 residues. Germline CDR1 SQVTM, CDR2 ANQGSEA. The V end lost 1 base, the J end lost 7 bases, and 16 bases lay between the germline ends. The CDR3 reads CSVEVGRGLSEAFF. For the CDR3, the DNA is TGCAGCGTTGAAGTCGGGAGGGGTCTGAGTGAAGCTTTCTTT.

In its sample, this clonotype was seen many times. V gene TRBV20-1 combines with J gene TRBJ1-2; TRBD1 is a possible D gene (6 bases). Germline-derived CDR1 and CDR2 are DFQATT and SNEGSKA (reference sequence). This CDR3 spans 15 amino acids. Trimming took off 1 base at V and 6 bases at J, with 18 bases between the two ends. The CDR3 nucleotides read TGCAGTGCTAGAGTTCGTAGGGGGGAAAAGAATGGCTACACCTTC. As protein: CSARVRRGEKNGYTF.

This clonotype was counted ten times or more. The chain recombines TRBV29-1 with TRBJ2-5; either TRBD1 or TRBD2 may fit D (5 bases each). This CDR3 contains 12 residues. Germline values: CDR1 SQVTM, CDR2 ANQGSEA. V lost 6 bases, J lost 5 bases, and 13 bases lay in between. The chain's CDR3 is CSVVGVGETQYF. The CDR3 coding sequence is TGCAGCGTGGTGGGGGTCGGGGAGACCCAGTACTTC.

The chain has TRBV5-1 and TRBJ1-1; unclear D gene. V was trimmed by 0 bases and J by 3 bases, leaving 12 bases between them. The CDR3 runs to 15 residues. The germline V gene encodes CDR1 SGHRS and CDR2 YFSETQ. The CDR3 DNA follows: TGCGCCAGCAGCTTGGGGATCAACTTATACACTGAAGCTTTCTTT. It translates to CASSLGINLYTEAFF.

Many counts were recorded for this clonotype. J is TRBJ1-1 and V is TRBV7-9, with 8 positions matching TRBD1. The CDR3 has 12 amino acids. V gave up 3 bases and J gave up 9 bases; unmatched junction bases: 3. Germline V gene sequence: CDR1 SEHNR, CDR2 FQNEAQ (reference sequence). As DNA, the CDR3 is TGTGCCAGCAGCTTGCAGGGGGCGCAAGCTTTCTTT. It translates to CASSLQGAQAFF.

Many counts were recorded for this clonotype. The chain has TRBV12-3 or TRBV12-4 and TRBJ2-4; 11 bases fit TRBD1. The trim removed 7 bases at V and 9 bases at J, leaving 11 bases unmatched. CDR3 size: 15 residues. In DNA, the CDR3 is TGTGCCAGCACTCGTCATCGGGACAGGGGGGGCATTCAGTACTTC. Its protein is CASTRHRDRGGIQYF.

The rearrangement joins TRBV4-3 to TRBJ1-5, with D hard to call. The CDR3 runs to 18 residues. Deletions cut 4 bases from V and 2 bases from J, with 21 bases between. CDR1 is LGHNA and CDR2 is YSLEER in the germline V gene. The CDR3 bases are TGCGCCAGCAGCCTAGACCACTCGGGGTGGAATCGCAATCAGCCCCAGCATTTT. Protein sequence: CASSLDHSGWNRNQPQHF.

This clonotype occurred many times. The J gene is TRBJ2-7, the V gene TRBV30; D possibly matches TRBD1 or TRBD2 (5 bases each). Germline CDR1 GTSNPN, CDR2 SVGIG (reference sequence). The CDR3 loop spans 13 amino acids. The V gene lost 4 bases and the J gene lost 2 bases, with 12 bases spanning the gap. CDR3 nucleotide sequence: TGTGCCTGGACACGGGGACCCCCCTACGAGCAGTACTTC. This encodes CAWTRGPPYEQYF.

There are many counts of this clonotype. DNA for the CDR3: TGCAGTGCTACCCTAGCGAGGCCAGATACGCAGTATTTT. Translating gives CSATLARPDTQYF. The J gene is TRBJ2-3, the V gene TRBV20-1; D possibly corresponds to TRBD2 (6 bases). Looked up from germline, CDR1 is DFQATT and CDR2 is SNEGSKA (reference sequence). Trimming left V 4 bases short and J 4 bases short, with 12 bases between. The CDR3 covers 13 residues.

This clonotype came up many times. This rearrangement joins TRBV4-1 to TRBJ1-2; 9 bases line up with TRBD1. The V gene's germline CDR1 is MGHRA and CDR2 YSYEKL. The CDR3 totals 16 residues. V lost 0 bases, J lost 8 bases, and 10 bases stayed unmatched. CDR3 sequence reads: CASSQEGGGQGSGYTF. CDR3 bases: TGCGCCAGCAGCCAAGAAGGAGGGGGACAGGGATCGGGCTACACCTTC.

In its sample, this clonotype was seen many times. The J gene is TRBJ2-5, the V gene TRBV6-5, with 7 bases that match TRBD2. Trimming at V came to 0 bases and at J to 4 bases, leaving 5 bases not matched to a gene. CDR3 length: 15 amino acids. Germline CDR1 and CDR2: MNHEY and SVGAGI. CDR3 loop: CASSYSKVAGETQYF. CDR3 DNA sequence: TGTGCCAGCAGTTACTCGAAGGTAGCGGGAGAGACCCAGTACTTC.

This clonotype has ten or more counts. The chain employs TRBV6-1 and TRBJ1-5; no firm D call. The V and J ends lost 6 bases and 9 bases respectively, with 9 bases between them. Germline-derived CDR1 and CDR2 are MNHNS and SASEGT. This CDR3 has 11 amino acids. DNA for the CDR3: TGTGCCAGCAGAACTTCTTGGCCCCAGCATTTT. Translated: CASRTSWPQHF.